This TCR beta chain was observed in a study of T cell repertoires in cytomegalovirus infection. Study in general: Newly reported HLA-C-restricted and thoroughly characterized HLA-B-restricted CMV epitopes were employed. It was the public TCR beta signatures that indicated both CMV infection and matching HLA type. General observations from the study: CMV carriers having the relevant HLA were flagged by cumulative public TCR beta family frequency.

The V end was cut by 7 bases, the J end by 3 bases, with 19 bases between. The CDR3 covers 16 residues. Germline V gene sequence: CDR1 SEHNR, CDR2 FQNEAQ (reference sequence). The sample holds many counts of this clonotype. Its target is not known. Each CDR3 protein gets one entry after TCRdb re-called the reads with MiXCR. The sample includes approximately 730,000 distinct CDR3 sequences, about 29% of them seen just once. This sequence joins TRBV7-9 and TRBJ2-1; the D gene is possibly TRBD2 (6 bases). The clonotype originates from a human donor in good health (CMV status not recorded). Some clones in this sample may be carry-over from other donors' samples. Sequencing was performed on cultured CD8+ T cells from PBMCs, taken from culture after CMV antigen stimulation. The CDR3 DNA reads as TGTGCCAGCACCATTAGTGGTGGGGGGAACTACAATGAGCAGTTCTTC. Translating gives CASTISGGGNYNEQFF.